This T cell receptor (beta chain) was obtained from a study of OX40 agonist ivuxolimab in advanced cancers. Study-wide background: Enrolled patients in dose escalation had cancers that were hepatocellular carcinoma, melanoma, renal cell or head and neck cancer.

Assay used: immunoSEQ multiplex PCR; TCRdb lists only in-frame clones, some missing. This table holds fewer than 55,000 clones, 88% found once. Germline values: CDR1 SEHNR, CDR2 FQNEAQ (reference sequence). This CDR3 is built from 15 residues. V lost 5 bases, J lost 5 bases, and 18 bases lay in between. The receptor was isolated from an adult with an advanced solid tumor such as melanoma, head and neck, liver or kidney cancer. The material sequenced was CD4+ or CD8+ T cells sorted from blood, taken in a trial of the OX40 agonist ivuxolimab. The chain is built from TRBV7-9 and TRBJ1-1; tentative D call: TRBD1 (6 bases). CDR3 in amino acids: CASSPPAGAGTEAFF. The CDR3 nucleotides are TGTGCCAGCAGCCCTCCGGCGGGGGCAGGAACTGAAGCTTTCTTT.